These T cell receptor beta chains were read from a single sample in a study of early T cells in non-severe SARS-CoV-2 infection. Each CDR3 protein is one row after TCRdb ran MiXCR on the 5' RACE reads. The sample gives about 35,000 distinct CDR3 sequences, about 5.3% of which show up once; about 5.7% is in the top ten. This sample comprised whole blood, obtained at baseline. The receptors shown here come from an adult who was a healthcare worker with PCR-confirmed SARS-CoV-2 infection or an uninfected control (not recorded which). Each CDR3 is given with its conserved first and last residue. Fields, in order: J gene, V gene, clone size, D gene, CDR3 DNA, CDR3 protein. D genes are given only for firm matches. Rows may omit the clone size; those that give it use once, few, many or a size class.

J gene: TRBJ2-1
V gene: TRBV12-3/TRBV12-4
clone size: many
D gene: NA
CDR3 DNA: TGTGCCAGCAGTCCTCACCCGACAGGCTACAATGAGCAGTTCTTC
CDR3 protein: CASSPHPTGYNEQFF

J gene: TRBJ2-3
V gene: TRBV12-3/TRBV12-4
clone size: many
D gene: NA
CDR3 DNA: TGTGCCAGCAGCAGGAACCATCTCACAGATACGCAGTATTTT
CDR3 protein: CASSRNHLTDTQYF

J gene: TRBJ2-1
V gene: TRBV20-1
clone size: NA
D gene: NA
CDR3 DNA: TGCAGTGCTCGACAGGTGGGCGGCTACAATGAGCAGTTCTTC
CDR3 protein: CSARQVGGYNEQFF

J gene: TRBJ1-1
V gene: TRBV13
clone size: many
D gene: NA
CDR3 DNA: TGTGCCAGCGGCTGGGAGAACACTGAAGCTTTCTTT
CDR3 protein: CASGWENTEAFF

J gene: TRBJ2-1
V gene: TRBV7-2
clone size: many
D gene: TRBD2
CDR3 DNA: TGTGCCAGCAGCACGCTTAGGACTAGCGGGAGTTTAGGTCAGTTCTTC
CDR3 protein: CASSTLRTSGSLGQFF

J gene: TRBJ2-5
V gene: TRBV19
clone size: many
D gene: TRBD1
CDR3 DNA: TGTGCCAGTAGTATTAGCGGACAGGGTGAAAGAGAGACCCAGTACTTC
CDR3 protein: CASSISGQGERETQYF

J gene: TRBJ1-3
V gene: TRBV2
clone size: many
D gene: NA
CDR3 DNA: TGTGCCAGCAGAGGGTCCGTCCGACGGATAGATGGAAACACCATATATTTT
CDR3 protein: CASRGSVRRIDGNTIYF

J gene: TRBJ1-4
V gene: TRBV5-1
clone size: few
D gene: NA
CDR3 DNA: TGCGCCAGCAGCGCTGACGGCCTTGTCGAAAAACTGTTTTTT
CDR3 protein: CASSADGLVEKLFF

J gene: TRBJ2-1
V gene: TRBV9
clone size: many
D gene: NA
CDR3 DNA: TGTGCCAGCAGCGTCGCCCCGGGGGTTGAGCAGTTCTTC
CDR3 protein: CASSVAPGVEQFF

J gene: TRBJ2-1
V gene: TRBV7-9
clone size: many
D gene: NA
CDR3 DNA: TGTGCCAGCAGCCCTCGACAGATCCATGAGCAGTTCTTC
CDR3 protein: CASSPRQIHEQFF

J gene: TRBJ2-5
V gene: TRBV27
clone size: many
D gene: TRBD2
CDR3 DNA: TGTGCCAGCAGCCACAGCAAAAATGGACTAGCGGAAGAGACCCAGTACTTC
CDR3 protein: CASSHSKNGLAEETQYF

J gene: TRBJ2-3
V gene: TRBV5-1
clone size: few
D gene: TRBD2
CDR3 DNA: TGCGCCAGCAGCCTTACGGCGGGAGGGCCTGATACGCAGTATTTT
CDR3 protein: CASSLTAGGPDTQYF

J gene: TRBJ1-4
V gene: TRBV11-3
clone size: NA
D gene: NA
CDR3 DNA: TGTGCCAGCAGCTTAGTTGGGACCATTGGTGAAAAACTGTTTTTT
CDR3 protein: CASSLVGTIGEKLFF

J gene: TRBJ1-1
V gene: TRBV5-1
clone size: many
D gene: NA
CDR3 DNA: TGCGCCAGCAGCTTCGGGGACTTTTGGCCTGAAGCTTTCTTT
CDR3 protein: CASSFGDFWPEAFF

J gene: TRBJ1-2
V gene: TRBV30
clone size: many
D gene: NA
CDR3 DNA: TGTGCCTGGAGTGTACGGGGGGGACCCAACTATGGCTACACCTTC
CDR3 protein: CAWSVRGGPNYGYTF

J gene: TRBJ1-1
V gene: TRBV11-2
clone size: NA
D gene: NA
CDR3 DNA: TGTGCCAGCAGCTTATTCTTATCAGGAAGCACTGAAGCTTTCTTT
CDR3 protein: CASSLFLSGSTEAFF

J gene: TRBJ2-1
V gene: TRBV7-7
clone size: many
D gene: TRBD2
CDR3 DNA: TGTGCTAGCAGCTTAGCGCGACAGCGGGACTACCACAATGAGCAGTTCTTC
CDR3 protein: CASSLARQRDYHNEQFF

J gene: TRBJ2-2
V gene: TRBV10-2
clone size: many
D gene: TRBD1
CDR3 DNA: TGCGCCAGCAGTACAGGGGGCGCTGGCACCGGGGAGCTGTTTTTT
CDR3 protein: CASSTGGAGTGELFF

J gene: TRBJ1-6
V gene: TRBV4-3
clone size: many
D gene: NA
CDR3 DNA: TGCGCCAGCAGCCAAGGCTTGCTCGCCGGGGGCAGCACCTATAATTCACCCCTCCACTTT
CDR3 protein: CASSQGLLAGGSTYNSPLHF

J gene: TRBJ2-2
V gene: TRBV20-1
clone size: many
D gene: TRBD1
CDR3 DNA: TGCAGTGCTTACGACAGGGAAAGGACCGGGGAGCTGTTTTTT
CDR3 protein: CSAYDRERTGELFF

J gene: TRBJ2-3
V gene: TRBV4-1
clone size: many
D gene: NA
CDR3 DNA: TGCGCCAGCAGCCAAGGAGGAGCGGTCACAGATACGCAGTATTTT
CDR3 protein: CASSQGGAVTDTQYF